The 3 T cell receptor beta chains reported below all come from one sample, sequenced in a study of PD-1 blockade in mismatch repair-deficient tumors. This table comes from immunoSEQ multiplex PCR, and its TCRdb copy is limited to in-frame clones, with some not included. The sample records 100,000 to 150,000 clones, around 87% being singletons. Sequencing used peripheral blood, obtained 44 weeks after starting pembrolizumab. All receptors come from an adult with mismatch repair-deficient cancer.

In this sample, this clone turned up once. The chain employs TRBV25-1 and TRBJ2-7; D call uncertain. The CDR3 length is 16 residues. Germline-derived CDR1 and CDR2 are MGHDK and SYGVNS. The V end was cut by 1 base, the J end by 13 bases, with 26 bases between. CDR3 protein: CASSESRSLGQFQLYF. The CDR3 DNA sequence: TGTGCCAGCAGTGAATCACGGTCCCTCGGTCAGTTTCAGCTCTACTTC.

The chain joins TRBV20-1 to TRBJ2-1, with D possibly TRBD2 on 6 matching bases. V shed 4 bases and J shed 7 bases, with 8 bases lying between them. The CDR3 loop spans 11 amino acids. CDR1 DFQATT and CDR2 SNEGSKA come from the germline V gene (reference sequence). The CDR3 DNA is TGCAGTGCTATACTAGCTAATGAGCAGTTCTTC. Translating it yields CSAILANEQFF.

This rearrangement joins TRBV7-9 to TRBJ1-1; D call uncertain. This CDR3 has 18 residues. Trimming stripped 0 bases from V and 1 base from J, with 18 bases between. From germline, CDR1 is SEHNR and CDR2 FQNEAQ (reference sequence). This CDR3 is CASSLARGEWEKNTEAFF. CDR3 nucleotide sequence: TGTGCCAGCAGCTTAGCGCGAGGTGAGTGGGAAAAGAACACTGAAGCTTTCTTT.